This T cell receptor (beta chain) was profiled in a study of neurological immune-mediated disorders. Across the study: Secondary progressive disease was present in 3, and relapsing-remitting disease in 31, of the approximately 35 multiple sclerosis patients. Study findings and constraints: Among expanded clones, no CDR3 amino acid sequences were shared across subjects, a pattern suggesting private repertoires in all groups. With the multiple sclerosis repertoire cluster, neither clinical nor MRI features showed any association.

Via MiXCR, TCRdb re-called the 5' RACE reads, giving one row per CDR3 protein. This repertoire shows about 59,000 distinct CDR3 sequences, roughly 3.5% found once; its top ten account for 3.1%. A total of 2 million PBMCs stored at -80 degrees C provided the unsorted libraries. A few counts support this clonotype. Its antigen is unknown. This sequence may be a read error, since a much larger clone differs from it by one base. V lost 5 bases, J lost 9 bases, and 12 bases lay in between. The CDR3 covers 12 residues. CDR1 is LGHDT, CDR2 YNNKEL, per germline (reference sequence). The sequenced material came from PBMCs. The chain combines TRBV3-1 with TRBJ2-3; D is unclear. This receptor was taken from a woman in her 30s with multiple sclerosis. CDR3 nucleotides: TGTGCCAGCAGCAAAGTCGATGAGACGCAGTATTTT. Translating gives CASSKVDETQYF.